What follows is one T cell receptor beta chain and its context. Its antigen is undetermined. The same CDR3 is also encoded by other DNA sequences in this sample. The assay was carried out at the deep level. Libraries were prepared by immunoSEQ multiplex PCR; TCRdb keeps only in-frame clonotypes and omits some of them. The sample contains over a million clones, around 82% of which appear only once. Germline values: CDR1 SGDLS, CDR2 YYNGEE. The CDR3 extends over 13 amino acids. V was shortened by 0 bases and J by 6 bases, with 7 bases between the two germline ends. These data are taken from a study of shared clonotypes between healthy human individuals. Study-level results: Rarefaction demonstrated incomplete sorted-subset sequencing despite large depth.

This sequence originates from a man between 18 and 35 years old in good health. Some clones in this sample may be carry-over from other donors' samples. Sequenced material: memory CD4+ T cells from PBMCs. Subset defined: CD45RA-negative fraction. V is TRBV9 and J is TRBJ2-1; D is possibly TRBD1 (5 bases). CDR3 residues: CASSVAGANEQFF. In DNA, the CDR3 is TGTGCCAGCAGCGTAGCTGGGGCCAATGAGCAGTTCTTC.